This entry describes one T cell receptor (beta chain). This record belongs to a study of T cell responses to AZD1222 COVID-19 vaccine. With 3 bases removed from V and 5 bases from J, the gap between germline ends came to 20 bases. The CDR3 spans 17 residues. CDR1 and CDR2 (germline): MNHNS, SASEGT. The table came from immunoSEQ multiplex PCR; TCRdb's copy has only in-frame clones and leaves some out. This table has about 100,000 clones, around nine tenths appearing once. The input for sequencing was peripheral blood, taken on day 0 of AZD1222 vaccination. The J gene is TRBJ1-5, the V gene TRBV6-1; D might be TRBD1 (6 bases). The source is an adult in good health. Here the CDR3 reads CASSDLITGSTYQPQHF. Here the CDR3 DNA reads TGTGCCAGCAGTGATTTAATAACAGGGTCAACTTATCAGCCCCAGCATTTT.